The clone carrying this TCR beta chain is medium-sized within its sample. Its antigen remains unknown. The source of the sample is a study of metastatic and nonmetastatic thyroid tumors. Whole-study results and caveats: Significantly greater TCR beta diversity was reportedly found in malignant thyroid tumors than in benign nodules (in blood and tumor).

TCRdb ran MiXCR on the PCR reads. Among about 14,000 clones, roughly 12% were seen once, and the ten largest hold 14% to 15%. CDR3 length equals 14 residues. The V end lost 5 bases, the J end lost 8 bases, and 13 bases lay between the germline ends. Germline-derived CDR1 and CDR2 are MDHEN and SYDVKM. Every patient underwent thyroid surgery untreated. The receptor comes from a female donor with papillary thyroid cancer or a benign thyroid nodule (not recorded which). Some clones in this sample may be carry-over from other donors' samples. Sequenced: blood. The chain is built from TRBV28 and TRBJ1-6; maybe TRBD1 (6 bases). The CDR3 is CASSKQGSHSPLHF. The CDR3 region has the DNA TGTGCCAGCAGTAAACAGGGCAGCCATTCACCCCTCCACTTT.